The present T cell receptor beta chain was sequenced within a study of blood T cell repertoires in COVID-19. In the study overall: Both acute and convalescent COVID-19 samples were obtained from the United States, Italy and Spain.

In the original processing: Counts of nucleated cells, estimated from reference gene primer amplification, were obtained. Sequencing used immunoSEQ multiplex PCR; TCRdb keeps in-frame clones, though not all of them. The V and J calls and clone size were taken over from that table, and D and trimming were inferred from the DNA. The repertoire consists of around 470,000 clones, with 90% occurring once and the leading ten covering around 0.6%. Recruitment covered 25 or so US areas and drew participants whose ages spanned about 18 to 90 years. Two consecutive negative NP/OP PCR tests, clearance, or resolved symptoms defined Cohort 3 recovery. The CDR3 has 12 amino acids. Germline V gene sequence: CDR1 KGHSH, CDR2 LQKENI. V was cut by 4 bases and J by 9 bases, with 10 bases left in between.

The sequence derives from a man between 18 and 35 years old who had recovered from COVID-19. The specimen was PBMCs or T cells enriched from blood (not recorded which). The gene calls are TRBV18 and TRBJ1-5; D is uncertain. The CDR3: CASSRDRGPQHF. Written as DNA, the CDR3 is TGTGCCAGCTCACGAGACCGGGGGCCCCAGCATTTT.